This T cell receptor (beta chain) was obtained from a study of T cells in Graves' hyperthyroidism and ophthalmopathy. On this clonotype: The target antigen is unknown.

Losses at the gene ends were 1 base for V and 5 bases for J; bases not matched to a gene: 8. Germline V gene lookup returns CDR1 SGHRS and CDR2 YFSETQ. The CDR3 covers 15 residues. TCR beta CDR3 regions were amplified from RNA. A set of HTBI primers served as the primers for a first-round RT-PCR of the TCR CDR3. TCRdb re-called the multiplex PCR reads with MiXCR, one entry per CDR3 protein. The repertoire includes around 300,000 distinct CDR3 sequences, roughly a fifth of them detected once, and approximately 35% sits in the top ten. Study-wide findings and caveats: Appearing also in blood were most of the thyroid clonotypes expanded above 0.001.

Exclusions: uncontrolled infection, other autoimmune disease, pregnancy, lactation. Fresh 10 ml peripheral blood yielded PBMCs. The sequenced sample consisted of blood. The clonotype originates from a man over 45 with Graves' ophthalmopathy. The genes are TRBV5-1 and TRBJ2-7, with TRBD1 identical over 8 bases. Written as DNA, the CDR3 is TGCGCCAGCAGCTTGCCCGGACAGGGAATTGACGAGCAGTACTTC. It translates to CASSLPGQGIDEQYF.